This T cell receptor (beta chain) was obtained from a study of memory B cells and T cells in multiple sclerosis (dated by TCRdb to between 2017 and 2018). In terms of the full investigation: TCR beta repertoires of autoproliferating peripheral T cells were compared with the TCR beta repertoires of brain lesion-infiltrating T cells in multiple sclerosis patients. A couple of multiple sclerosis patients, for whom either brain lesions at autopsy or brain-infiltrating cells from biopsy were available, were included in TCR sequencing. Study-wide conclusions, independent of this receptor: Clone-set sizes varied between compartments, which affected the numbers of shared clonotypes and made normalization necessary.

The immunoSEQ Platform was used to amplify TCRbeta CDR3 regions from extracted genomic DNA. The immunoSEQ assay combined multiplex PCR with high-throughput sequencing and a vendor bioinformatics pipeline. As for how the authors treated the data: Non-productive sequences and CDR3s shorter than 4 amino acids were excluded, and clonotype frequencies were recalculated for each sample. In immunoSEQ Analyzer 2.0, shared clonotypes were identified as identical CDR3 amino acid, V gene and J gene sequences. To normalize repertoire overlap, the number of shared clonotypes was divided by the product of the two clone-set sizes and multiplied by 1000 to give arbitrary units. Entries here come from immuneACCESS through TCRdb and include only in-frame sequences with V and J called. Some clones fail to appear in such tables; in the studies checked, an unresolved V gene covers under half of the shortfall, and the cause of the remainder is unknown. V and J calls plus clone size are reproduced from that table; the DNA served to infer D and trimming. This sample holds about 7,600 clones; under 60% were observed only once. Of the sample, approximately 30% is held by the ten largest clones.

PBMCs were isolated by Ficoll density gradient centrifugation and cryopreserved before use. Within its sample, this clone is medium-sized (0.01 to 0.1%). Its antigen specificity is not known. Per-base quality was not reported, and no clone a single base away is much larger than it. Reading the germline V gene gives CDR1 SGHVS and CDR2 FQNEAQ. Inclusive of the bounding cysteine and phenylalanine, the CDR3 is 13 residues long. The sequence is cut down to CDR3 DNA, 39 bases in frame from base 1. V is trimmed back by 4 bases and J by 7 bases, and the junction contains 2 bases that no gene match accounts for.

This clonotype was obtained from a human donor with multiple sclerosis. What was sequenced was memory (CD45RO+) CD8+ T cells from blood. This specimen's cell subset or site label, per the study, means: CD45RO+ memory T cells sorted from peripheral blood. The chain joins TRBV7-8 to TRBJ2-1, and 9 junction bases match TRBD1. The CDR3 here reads CASSYRGRNEQFF. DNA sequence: TGTGCCAGCAGCTACAGGGGGCGGAATGAGCAGTTCTTC.